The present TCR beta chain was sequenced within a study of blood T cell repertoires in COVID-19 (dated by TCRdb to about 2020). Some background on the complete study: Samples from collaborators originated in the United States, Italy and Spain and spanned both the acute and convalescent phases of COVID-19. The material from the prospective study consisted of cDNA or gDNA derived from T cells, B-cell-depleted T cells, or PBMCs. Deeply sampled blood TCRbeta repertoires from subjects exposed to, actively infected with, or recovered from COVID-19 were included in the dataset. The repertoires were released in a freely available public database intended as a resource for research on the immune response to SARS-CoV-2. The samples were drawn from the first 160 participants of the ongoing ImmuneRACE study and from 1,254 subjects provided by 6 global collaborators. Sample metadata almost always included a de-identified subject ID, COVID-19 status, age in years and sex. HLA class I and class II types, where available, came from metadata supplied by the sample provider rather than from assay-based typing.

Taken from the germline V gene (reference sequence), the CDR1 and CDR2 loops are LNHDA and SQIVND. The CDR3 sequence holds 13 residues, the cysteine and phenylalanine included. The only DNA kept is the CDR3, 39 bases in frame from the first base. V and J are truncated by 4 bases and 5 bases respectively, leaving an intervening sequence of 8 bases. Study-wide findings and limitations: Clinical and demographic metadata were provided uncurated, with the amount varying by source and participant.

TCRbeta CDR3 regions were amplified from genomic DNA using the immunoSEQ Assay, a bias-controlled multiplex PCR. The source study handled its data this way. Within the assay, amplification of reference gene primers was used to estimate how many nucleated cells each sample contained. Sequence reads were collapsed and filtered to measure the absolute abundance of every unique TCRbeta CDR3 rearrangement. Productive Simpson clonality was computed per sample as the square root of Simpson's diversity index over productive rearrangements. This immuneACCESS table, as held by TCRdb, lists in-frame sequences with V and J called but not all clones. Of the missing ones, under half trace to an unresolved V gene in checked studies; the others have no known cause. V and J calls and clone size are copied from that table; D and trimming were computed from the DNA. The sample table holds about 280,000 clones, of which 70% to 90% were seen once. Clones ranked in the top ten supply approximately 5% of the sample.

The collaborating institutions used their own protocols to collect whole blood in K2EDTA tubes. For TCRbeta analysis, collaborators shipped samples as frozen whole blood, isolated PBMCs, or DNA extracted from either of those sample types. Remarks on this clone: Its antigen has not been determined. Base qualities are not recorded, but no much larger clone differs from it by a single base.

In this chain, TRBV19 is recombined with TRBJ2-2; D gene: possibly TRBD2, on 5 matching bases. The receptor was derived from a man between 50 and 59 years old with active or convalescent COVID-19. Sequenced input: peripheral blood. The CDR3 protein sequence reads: CASSTGFTGELFF. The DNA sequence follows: TGTGCCAGTAGTACGGGGTTTACCGGGGAGCTGTTTTTT.